Here is one TCR beta chain with its context. The antigen is unknown. After constant-region reverse-primer amplification, full-length variable regions underwent semi-nested PCR with Nested Universal Primer A. TCRdb fed the 5' RACE reads into MiXCR, producing one record per CDR3 protein. The table shows roughly 57,000 distinct CDR3 sequences, with less than 25% occurring only once. Treg sorting used a CD4+CD25+CD127-/low gate. The study's findings and limits: The TCR gene usage of tumor memory CD4+ T cells clustered together with blood and lymph node memory CD4+ cells and with lymph node naive CD4+ cells. The larger cohort examined one V-J beta rearrangement, not whole repertoires.

The CDR3 runs 13 residues. V lost 2 bases to trimming and J lost 7 bases, with 11 bases between them. Per the germline V gene, CDR1 is MNHNS and CDR2 is SASEGT. Sample: tumor-infiltrating Tregs sorted from the breast tumor. This sequence was found in a female donor with breast cancer. V and J are TRBV6-1 and TRBJ1-2; no reliable D call. The CDR3 DNA reads TGTGCCAGCAGTGAATATTCGGATTGTGGCTACACCTTC. This gives the protein CASSEYSDCGYTF.